The 30 T cell receptor beta chains below were found in one sample sequenced in a study of shared clonotypes between healthy human individuals. Terminally differentiated effector memory CD45RA+ cells were left out of the naive CD8 fraction, which was CD45RO-negative and positively selected for CCR7. Profiling relied on immunoSEQ multiplex PCR, and the TCRdb table lists in-frame clones only, not all of them. The sample carries a few hundred thousand clones, about 95% recorded once. The sequenced sample consisted of naive CD8+ T cells sorted from blood. The receptors derive from a woman younger than 45 in good health.

The chain uses TRBV9 and TRBJ2-7, with TRBD1 matching 7 bases. With V trimmed by 0 bases and J by 2 bases, 5 bases remained unmatched. There are 15 residues in the CDR3. From germline, CDR1 is SGDLS and CDR2 YYNGEE. The CDR3 loop reads CASSVAGTATYEQYF. The CDR3 bases are TGTGCCAGCAGCGTAGCTGGGACAGCAACCTACGAGCAGTACTTC.

The chain employs TRBV29-1 and TRBJ2-4, with TRBD2 matching 7 bases. CDR3 length equals 13 residues. Per germline, CDR1 SQVTM and CDR2 ANQGSEA. With 3 bases clipped from V and 9 bases from J, the junction kept 8 bases outside the gene matches. CDR3 nucleotides: TGCAGCGTTGACGGGACTATGGAGGGCATTCAGTACTTC. Its translation: CSVDGTMEGIQYF. Drawing the rest from reference TRBV29-1 and TRBJ2-4, the complete variable domain is SAVISQKPSRDICQRGTSLTIQCQVDSQVTMMFWYRQQPGQSLTLIATANQGSEATYESGFVIDKFPISRPNLTFSTLTVSNMSPEDSSIYLCSVDGTMEGIQYFGAGTRLSVL.

The genes are TRBV28 and TRBJ1-2; D is perhaps TRBD1 (5 bases). Germline loops: CDR1 MDHEN, CDR2 SYDVKM. Trimming stripped 5 bases from V and 4 bases from J, with 11 bases between. This CDR3 has 13 residues. CDR3 sequence (DNA): TGTGCCAGCAGTCCCACAGGTCTCTATGGCTACACCTTC. It codes for CASSPTGLYGYTF.

The chain joins TRBV11-2 to TRBJ2-2; D possibly corresponds to TRBD2 (6 bases). CDR1 and CDR2 (germline): SGHAT, FQNNGV. Trimming shortened V by 6 bases and J by 0 bases, and 20 bases separated the two germline ends. The CDR3 is made up of 18 amino acids. The CDR3 is CASRPAVSGLSNTGELFF. As DNA, the CDR3 is TGTGCCAGCAGACCCGCAGTTAGCGGACTTTCGAACACCGGGGAGCTGTTTTTT.

The rearrangement links TRBV6-1 to TRBJ2-2; D is uncertain. The CDR3 has 12 residues. V was trimmed by 7 bases and J by 5 bases, leaving 8 bases between them. Germline V lookup: CDR1 MNHNS, CDR2 SASEGT. The CDR3 loop reads CASTPPTGELFF. In nucleotides, the CDR3 is TGTGCCAGCACACCACCTACCGGGGAGCTGTTTTTT.

The V gene is TRBV5-1, the J gene TRBJ2-3; 14 bases map to TRBD2. In germline, CDR1 is SGHRS, CDR2 YFSETQ. This CDR3 region has 16 residues. Trimming cost V 5 bases and J 4 bases; bases outside gene matches: 6. CDR3 DNA sequence: TGCGCCAGCAGTTCCGGACTAGCGGGAGGAGCAGATACGCAGTATTTT. As protein: CASSSGLAGGADTQYF.

This sequence joins TRBV1 and TRBJ1-1; TRBD1, the D gene given by the table, was not confirmed from the DNA. TRBV1 is a recognized pseudogene. The CDR3 is made up of 15 amino acids. The CDR3 coding sequence is TGCACCAGCAGCCTCCGGGACAGGCTGAACACTGAAGCTTTCTTT. Translation gives CTSSLRDRLNTEAFF.

V and J are TRBV27 and TRBJ2-1; 12 nucleotides align to TRBD1. V dropped 3 bases and J dropped 9; count of bases not matched to a gene: 6. Per the germline V gene, CDR1 is MNHEY and CDR2 is SMNVEV (reference sequence). The CDR3 runs 15 residues. CDR3: CASSLGTGGQGEQFF. Here the CDR3 DNA reads TGTGCCAGCAGTTTGGGGACAGGGGGCCAAGGTGAGCAGTTCTTC.

This clone was observed once. This chain connects TRBV4-2 to TRBJ2-1; perhaps TRBD2 as D (5 bases). Germline CDR1 is LGHNA and CDR2 is YNFKEQ. This CDR3 has 15 amino acids. Trimming removed 4 bases from V and 6 bases from J, with 16 bases in between. This chain's CDR3 is CASSPGLDPANEQFF. The CDR3 DNA reads as TGTGCCAGCAGCCCCGGACTGGACCCTGCCAATGAGCAGTTCTTC.

CDR3 nucleotides: TGTGCCAGCAGTCCGAGACTAGCGGGAGGCGAGCAGTACTTC. This sequence encodes CASSPRLAGGEQYF. The chain joins TRBV27 to TRBJ2-7, with 13 bases lining up with TRBD2. Trimming took 5 bases from V and 6 from J; bases not matched to a gene: 4. The CDR3 is made up of 14 amino acids. Germline V gene sequence: CDR1 MNHEY, CDR2 SMNVEV (reference sequence).

A remark on this clone: The sample contains more than one DNA sequence encoding this CDR3. The chain carries TRBV27 and TRBJ2-7, with a weak D call TRBD1 (6 bases). With 6 bases removed from V and 1 base from J, the gap between germline ends came to 10 bases. There are 13 residues in the CDR3. The germline V gene has CDR1 MNHEY and CDR2 SMNVEV (reference sequence). The CDR3 loop reads CASRQGSSYEQYF. The CDR3 DNA reads TGTGCCAGCAGACAGGGTAGTTCCTACGAGCAGTACTTC.

The chain couples TRBV19 to TRBJ2-1, with 7 bases lining up with TRBD2. This CDR3 comprises 15 residues. Trimming at V came to 3 bases and at J to 4 bases, leaving 6 bases not matched to a gene. Germline lookup yields CDR1 LNHDA and CDR2 SQIVND (reference sequence). The CDR3 loop is CASSMSSGIYNEQFF. Here the CDR3 DNA reads TGTGCCAGTAGTATGTCTAGCGGAATTTACAATGAGCAGTTCTTC.

CDR3 in amino acids: CASSQGPVSGNTIYF. Here the CDR3 DNA reads TGTGCCAGTAGCCAGGGTCCAGTCTCTGGAAACACCATATATTTT. The J gene is TRBJ1-3, the V gene TRBV19; a possible D gene is TRBD1 (5 bases). The germline gives CDR1 LNHDA, CDR2 SQIVND (reference sequence). Trimming removed 6 bases at V and 0 bases at J, with 12 bases between. The CDR3 loop spans 15 amino acids.

V is TRBV5-1 and J is TRBJ2-2; 11 bases map to TRBD2. The CDR3 is 16 residues long. The V and J ends lost 4 bases and 6 bases, in that order; junction bases with no gene match: 8. The germline gives CDR1 SGHRS, CDR2 YFSETQ. CDR3 residues: CASSALAGVIPGELFF. CDR3 DNA sequence: TGCGCCAGCAGCGCACTAGCGGGAGTAATTCCCGGGGAGCTGTTTTTT.

This rearrangement joins TRBV7-6 to TRBJ2-3; D is unresolved. The V gene lost 1 base and the J gene lost 6 bases, with 17 bases spanning the gap. Per the germline V gene, CDR1 is SGHVS and CDR2 is FNYEAQ. This CDR3 is 16 amino acids long. This chain's CDR3 is CASSLGPPLEADTQYF. CDR3 in DNA: TGTGCCAGCAGCTTAGGGCCCCCACTTGAAGCGGATACGCAGTATTTT.

About this clone: Sequence at one end of the junction differs from germline and may be a read error. The CDR3 sequence is CASSIAAGVALYEQYF. CDR3 coding DNA: TGTGCCAGCAGCATAGCGGCGGGAGTAGCTCTTTACGAGCAGTACTTC. The chain uses TRBV7-8 and TRBJ2-7, with 7 bases aligning to TRBD2. The CDR3 covers 16 residues. Per the germline V gene, CDR1 is SGHVS and CDR2 is FQNEAQ.

This chain links TRBV29-1 with TRBJ1-1; no definite D call. Trimming shortened V by 5 bases and J by 0 bases, and 10 bases separated the two germline ends. Germline assignment: CDR1 SQVTM and CDR2 ANQGSEA. The CDR3 is 13 amino acids. This CDR3 is CSVYSQLNTEAFF. CDR3 nucleotide sequence: TGCAGCGTTTACAGTCAATTGAACACTGAAGCTTTCTTT.

This clone was picked up one time. The chain's CDR3 is CASSAAGYQETQYF. The CDR3, as DNA: TGTGCCAGCAGTGCAGCGGGGTACCAAGAGACCCAGTACTTC. The rearrangement links TRBV28 to TRBJ2-5; 7 positions match TRBD2. Germline V gene sequence: CDR1 MDHEN, CDR2 SYDVKM. The CDR3 is made up of 14 amino acids. Unmatched junction bases numbered 3, after V lost 5 bases and J lost 0 bases.

The chain carries TRBV27 and TRBJ2-7, with D perhaps given as TRBD1 or TRBD2 (6 bases each). CDR1 and CDR2 (germline): MNHEY, SMNVEV (reference sequence). V lost 4 bases and J 6 bases, leaving 13 bases between the germline ends. This CDR3 comprises 13 residues. The CDR3 coding sequence is TGTGCCAGCAGTTCGGGGGCCAGCCTCGAGCAGTACTTC. This gives the protein CASSSGASLEQYF.

The chain couples TRBV7-3 to TRBJ1-6; D ambiguous. CDR1 and CDR2 (germline): SGHTA, FQGTGA. The CDR3 contains 14 residues. Deletions cut 3 bases from V and 9 bases from J, with 12 bases between. In DNA form, the CDR3 reads TGTGCCAGCAGCTTTGGGGATTTCGGTTCACCCCTCCACTTT. This codes for CASSFGDFGSPLHF. The full variable domain, its missing parts supplied by reference TRBV7-3 and TRBJ1-6, is GAGVSQTPSNKVTEKGKYVELRCDPISGHTALYWYRQSLGQGPEFLIYFQGTGAADDSGLPNDRFFAVRPEGSVSTLKIQRTERGDSAVYLCASSFGDFGSPLHFGNGTRLTVT.

The rearrangement links TRBV5-6 to TRBJ2-5; the match to TRBD2 covers 11 bases. The CDR3 covers 15 residues. V was clipped by 2 bases and J by 5 bases; unmatched bases: 5. Germline CDR1 is SGHDT and CDR2 is YYEEEE. CDR3 sequence reads: CASSFRTSGLETQYF. The CDR3 DNA is TGTGCCAGCAGCTTCCGGACTAGCGGGTTGGAGACCCAGTACTTC.

A remark on this clone: Distinct nucleotide sequences in the sample also encode this CDR3. The chain uses TRBV28 and TRBJ2-3; either TRBD1 or TRBD2 may supply D (5 bases each). Germline CDR1 MDHEN, CDR2 SYDVKM. Trimming left V 4 bases short and J 6 bases short, with 11 bases between. The CDR3 is 13 residues long. The CDR3 region is CASSSGPGDTQYF. The CDR3 DNA is TGTGCCAGCAGTTCGGGACCGGGGGATACGCAGTATTTT.

The chain joins TRBV5-6 to TRBJ1-3; maybe TRBD1 (5 bases). CDR3 length: 14 amino acids. Germline lookup yields CDR1 SGHDT and CDR2 YYEEEE. With 3 bases removed from V and 6 bases from J, the gap between germline ends came to 13 bases. CDR3 residues: CASSYQGSQNTIYF. Here the CDR3 DNA reads TGTGCCAGCAGCTACCAGGGATCCCAAAACACCATATATTTT.

CDR3: CASSPKRGETQYF. The CDR3 nucleotides read TGTGCCAGCAGCCCGAAGCGTGGTGAGACCCAGTACTTC. The V gene is TRBV5-3, the J gene TRBJ2-5; D gene ambiguous. TRBV5-3 is placed among ORFs of uncertain function. Trimming shortened V by 8 bases and J by 5 bases, and 16 bases separated the two germline ends. The CDR3 is 13 residues long.

This clone showed up just once. The chain links TRBV14 to TRBJ2-1, with D possibly TRBD1 on 6 matching bases. The CDR3 is 16 residues long. The V end was cut by 1 base, the J end by 2 bases, with 12 bases between. CDR1 and CDR2 (germline): SGHDN, FVKESK. This CDR3 is CASSQGPGTPYNEQFF. The CDR3 DNA sequence: TGTGCCAGCAGCCAAGGTCCCGGGACACCCTACAATGAGCAGTTCTTC.

The chain links TRBV28 to TRBJ1-1; D ambiguous. Germline V CDR1 and CDR2: MDHEN, SYDVKM. This CDR3 is built from 15 residues. The V end lost 2 bases, the J end lost 0 bases, and 10 bases lay between the germline ends. The CDR3 here is CASSLAQLMNTEAFF. The CDR3 nucleotides are TGTGCCAGCAGTTTAGCACAGCTCATGAACACTGAAGCTTTCTTT.

The V and J genes are TRBV19 and TRBJ2-7; D is undetermined. Trimming removed 3 bases from V and 2 bases from J, with 8 bases in between. This CDR3 is 13 amino acids long. Germline loops: CDR1 LNHDA, CDR2 SQIVND (reference sequence). CDR3 protein: CASSIQEPYEQYF. DNA for the CDR3: TGTGCCAGTAGTATTCAGGAGCCCTACGAGCAGTACTTC.

This chain joins TRBV30 and TRBJ2-2; D may match TRBD1 or TRBD2 (5 bases each). V was shortened by 3 bases and J by 5 bases, with 16 bases between the two germline ends. Germline assignment: CDR1 GTSNPN and CDR2 SVGIG (reference sequence). The CDR3 consists of 15 residues. The CDR3 nucleotides read TGTGCCTGGAGAAAGGGGCTACCGGGGACCGGGGAGCTGTTTTTT. Amino acid sequence: CAWRKGLPGTGELFF. The whole variable domain, remainder taken from reference TRBV30 and TRBJ2-2, is SQTIHQWPATLVQPVGSPLSLECTVEGTSNPNLYWYRQAAGRGLQLLFYSVGIGQISSEVPQNLSASRPQDRQFILSSKKLLLSDSGFYLCAWRKGLPGTGELFFGEGSRLTVL.

This chain links TRBV27 with TRBJ1-1; D is possibly TRBD1 (5 bases). The CDR3 runs to 14 residues. Germline CDR1 MNHEY, CDR2 SMNVEV (reference sequence). V lost 5 bases, J lost 0 bases, and 10 bases lay in between. The CDR3 nucleotides are TGTGCCAGCAGTCTCCCAGGGTTGAACACTGAAGCTTTCTTT. This sequence encodes CASSLPGLNTEAFF.

The chain employs TRBV30 and TRBJ2-5; possible D gene TRBD1, 6 bases. The DNA end is a closer match to TRBJ2-7, so the J assignment may be wrong. This CDR3 comprises 13 residues. The germline gives CDR1 GTSNPN, CDR2 SVGIG (reference sequence). CDR3 in DNA: TGTGCCTGGGACCTTTCCAGGGGCTACGAGCAGTACTTC. Encoded protein: CAWDLSRGYEQYF.